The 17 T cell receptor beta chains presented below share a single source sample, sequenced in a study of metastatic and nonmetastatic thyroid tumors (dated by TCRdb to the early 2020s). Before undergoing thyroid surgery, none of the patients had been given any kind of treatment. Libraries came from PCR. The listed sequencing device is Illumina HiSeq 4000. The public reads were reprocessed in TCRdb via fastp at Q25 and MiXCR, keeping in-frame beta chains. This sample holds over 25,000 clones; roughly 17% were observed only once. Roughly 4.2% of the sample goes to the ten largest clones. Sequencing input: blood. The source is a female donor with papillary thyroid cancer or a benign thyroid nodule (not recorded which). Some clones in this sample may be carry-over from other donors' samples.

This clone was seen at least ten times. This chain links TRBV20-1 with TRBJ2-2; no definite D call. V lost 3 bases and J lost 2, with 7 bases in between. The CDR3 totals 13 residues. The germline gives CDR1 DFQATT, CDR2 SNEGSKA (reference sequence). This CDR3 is CSASQVNTGELFF. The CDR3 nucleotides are TGCAGTGCTAGTCAGGTCAACACCGGGGAGCTGTTTTTT.

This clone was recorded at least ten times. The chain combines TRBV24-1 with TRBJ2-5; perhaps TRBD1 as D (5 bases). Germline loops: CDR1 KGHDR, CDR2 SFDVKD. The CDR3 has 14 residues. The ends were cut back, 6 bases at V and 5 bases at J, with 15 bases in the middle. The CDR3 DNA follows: TGTGCCACCAGTCCAGGGTACGCGGTGGAGACCCAGTACTTC. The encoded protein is CATSPGYAVETQYF.

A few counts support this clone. CDR3 residues: CASSENGPPGNEKLFF. The CDR3 nucleotides read TGTGCCAGCAGCGAAAACGGGCCACCAGGGAATGAAAAACTGTTTTTT. J is TRBJ1-4 and V is TRBV6-1, with D maybe TRBD1 (5 bases). This CDR3 is built from 16 residues. V was cut by 6 bases and J by 5 bases, with 19 bases left in between. Germline CDR1 MNHNS, CDR2 SASEGT.

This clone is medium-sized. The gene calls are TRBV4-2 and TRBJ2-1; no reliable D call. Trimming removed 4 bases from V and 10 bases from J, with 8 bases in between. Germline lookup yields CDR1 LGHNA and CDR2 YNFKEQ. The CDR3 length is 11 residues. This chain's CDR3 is CASSLLREQFF. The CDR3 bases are TGTGCCAGCAGCCTTCTTAGGGAGCAGTTCTTC.

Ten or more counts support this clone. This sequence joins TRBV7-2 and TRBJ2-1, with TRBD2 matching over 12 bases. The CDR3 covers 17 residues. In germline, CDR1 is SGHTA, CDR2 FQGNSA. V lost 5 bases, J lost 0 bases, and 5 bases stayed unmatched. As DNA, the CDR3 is TGTGCCAGCAGCAGACTAGCGGGAGACCTCTCCTACAATGAGCAGTTCTTC. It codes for CASSRLAGDLSYNEQFF.

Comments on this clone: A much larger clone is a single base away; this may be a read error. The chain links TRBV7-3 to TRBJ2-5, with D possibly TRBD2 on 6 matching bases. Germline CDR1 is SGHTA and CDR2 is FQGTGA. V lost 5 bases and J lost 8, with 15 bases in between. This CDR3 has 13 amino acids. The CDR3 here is CASSVWTGDTQYF. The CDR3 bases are TGTGCCAGCAGCGTATGGACGGGAGATACCCAGTACTTC.

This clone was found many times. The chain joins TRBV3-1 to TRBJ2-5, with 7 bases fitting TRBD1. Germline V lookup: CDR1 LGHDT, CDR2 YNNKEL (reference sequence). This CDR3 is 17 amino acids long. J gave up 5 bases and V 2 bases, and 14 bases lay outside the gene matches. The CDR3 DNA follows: TGTGCCAGCAGCCAAAAAGGGAAGGGGGCCCTACGGGAGACCCAGTACTTC. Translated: CASSQKGKGALRETQYF.

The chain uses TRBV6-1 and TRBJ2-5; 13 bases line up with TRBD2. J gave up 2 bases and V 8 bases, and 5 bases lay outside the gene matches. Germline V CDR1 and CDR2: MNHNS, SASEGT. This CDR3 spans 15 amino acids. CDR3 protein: CASVWGLAGQETQYF. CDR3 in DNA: TGTGCCAGCGTCTGGGGACTAGCGGGGCAAGAGACCCAGTACTTC.

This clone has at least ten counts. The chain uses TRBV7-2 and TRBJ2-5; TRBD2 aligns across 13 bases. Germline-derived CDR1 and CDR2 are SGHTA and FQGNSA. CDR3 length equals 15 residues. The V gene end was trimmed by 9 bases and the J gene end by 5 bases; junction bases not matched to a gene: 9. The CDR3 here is CARGGLAGEWETQYF. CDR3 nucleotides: TGTGCCAGGGGCGGACTAGCGGGAGAATGGGAGACCCAGTACTTC.

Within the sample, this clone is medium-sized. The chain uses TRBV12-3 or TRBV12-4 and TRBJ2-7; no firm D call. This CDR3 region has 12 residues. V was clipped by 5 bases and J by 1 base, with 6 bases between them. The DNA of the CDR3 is TGTGCCAGCAGTCTCTTTTCCTACGAGCAGTACTTC. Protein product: CASSLFSYEQYF.

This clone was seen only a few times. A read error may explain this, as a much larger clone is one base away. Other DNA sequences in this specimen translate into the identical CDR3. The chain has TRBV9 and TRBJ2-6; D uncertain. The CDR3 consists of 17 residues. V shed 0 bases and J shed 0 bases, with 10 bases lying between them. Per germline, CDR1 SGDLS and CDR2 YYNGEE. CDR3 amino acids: CASSVAGLNSGANVLTF. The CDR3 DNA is TGTGCCAGCAGCGTAGCCGGCTTGAACTCTGGGGCCAACGTCCTGACTTTC.

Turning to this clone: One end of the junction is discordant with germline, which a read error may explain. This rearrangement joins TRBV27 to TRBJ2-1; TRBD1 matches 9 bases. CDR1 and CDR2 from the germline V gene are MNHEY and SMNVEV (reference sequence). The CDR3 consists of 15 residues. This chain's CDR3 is CASSNRDRVGNDQFF. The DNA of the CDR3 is TGTGCCAGCAGTAACCGGGACAGGGTGGGTAATGATCAGTTCTTC.

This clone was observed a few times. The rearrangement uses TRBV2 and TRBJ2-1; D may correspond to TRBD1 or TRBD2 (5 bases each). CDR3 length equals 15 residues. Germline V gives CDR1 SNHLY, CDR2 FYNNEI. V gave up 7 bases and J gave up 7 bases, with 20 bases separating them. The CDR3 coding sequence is TGTGCCAGCAACCACCGGGACCATCTTATGAATGAGCAGTTCTTC. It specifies CASNHRDHLMNEQFF.

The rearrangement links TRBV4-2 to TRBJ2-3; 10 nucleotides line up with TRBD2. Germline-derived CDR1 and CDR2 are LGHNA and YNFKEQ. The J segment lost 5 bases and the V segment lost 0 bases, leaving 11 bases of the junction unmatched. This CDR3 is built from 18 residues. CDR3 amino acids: CASSQDPLAGGGRDTQYF. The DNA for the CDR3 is TGTGCCAGCAGCCAAGATCCCTTAGCGGGAGGCGGTAGAGATACGCAGTATTTT.

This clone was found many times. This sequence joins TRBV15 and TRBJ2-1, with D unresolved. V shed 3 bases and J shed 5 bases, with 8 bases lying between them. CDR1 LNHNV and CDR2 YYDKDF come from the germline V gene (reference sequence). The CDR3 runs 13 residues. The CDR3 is CATSSGGNNEQFF. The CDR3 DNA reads TGTGCCACCAGCAGCGGTGGGAACAATGAGCAGTTCTTC. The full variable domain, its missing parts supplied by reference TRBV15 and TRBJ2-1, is DAMVIQNPRYQVTQFGKPVTLSCSQTLNHNVMYWYQQKSSQAPKLLFHYYDKDFNNEADTPDNFQSRRPNTSFCFLDIRSPGLGDTAMYLCATSSGGNNEQFFGPGTRLTVL.

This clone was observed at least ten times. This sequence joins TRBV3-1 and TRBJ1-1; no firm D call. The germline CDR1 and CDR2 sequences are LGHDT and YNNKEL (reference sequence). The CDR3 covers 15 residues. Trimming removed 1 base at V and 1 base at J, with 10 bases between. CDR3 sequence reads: CASSQVQMGNTEAFF. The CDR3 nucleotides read TGTGCCAGCAGCCAAGTACAGATGGGGAACACTGAAGCTTTCTTT.

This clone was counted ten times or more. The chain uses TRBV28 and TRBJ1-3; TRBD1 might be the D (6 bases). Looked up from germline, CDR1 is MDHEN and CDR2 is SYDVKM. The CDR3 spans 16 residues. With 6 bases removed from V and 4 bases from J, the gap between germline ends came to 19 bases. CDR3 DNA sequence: TGTGCCAGCAGCCAGATAGCGGGGGGCCAAGGAAACACCATATATTTT. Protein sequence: CASSQIAGGQGNTIYF.